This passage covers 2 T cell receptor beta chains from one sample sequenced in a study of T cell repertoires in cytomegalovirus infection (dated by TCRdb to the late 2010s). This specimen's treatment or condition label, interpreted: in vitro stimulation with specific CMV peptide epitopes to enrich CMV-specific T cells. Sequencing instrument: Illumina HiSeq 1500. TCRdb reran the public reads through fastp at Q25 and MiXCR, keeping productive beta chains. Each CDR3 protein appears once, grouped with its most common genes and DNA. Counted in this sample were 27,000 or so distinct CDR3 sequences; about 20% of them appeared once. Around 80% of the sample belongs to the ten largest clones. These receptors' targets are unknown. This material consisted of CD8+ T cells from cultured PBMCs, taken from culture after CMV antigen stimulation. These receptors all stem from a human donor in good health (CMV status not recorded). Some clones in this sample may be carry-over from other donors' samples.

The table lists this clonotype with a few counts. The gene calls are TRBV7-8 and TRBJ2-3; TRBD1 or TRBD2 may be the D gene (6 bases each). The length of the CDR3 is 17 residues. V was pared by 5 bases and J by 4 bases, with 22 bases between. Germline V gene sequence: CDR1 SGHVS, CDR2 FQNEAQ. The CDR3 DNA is TGTGCCAGCAGCCCGGGGGAGGCCTGGGGGGCAGCAGATACGCAGTATTTT. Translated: CASSPGEAWGAADTQYF.

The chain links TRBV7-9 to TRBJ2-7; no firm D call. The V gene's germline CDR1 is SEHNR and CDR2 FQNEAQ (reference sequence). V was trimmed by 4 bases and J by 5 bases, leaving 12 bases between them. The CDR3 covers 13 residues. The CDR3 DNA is TGTGCCAGCAGCTCAGTTAGGGATCACGAGCAGTACTTC. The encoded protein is CASSSVRDHEQYF.